These 28 T cell receptor beta chains came from one sample sequenced in a study of T cell responses to AZD1222 COVID-19 vaccine (dated by TCRdb to the early 2020s). The meaning of the sample's time point label: baseline before first vaccination. The intended sense of this specimen's treatment or condition label: meningococcal conjugate vaccine given as trial control. Library preparation used the immunoSEQ multiplex PCR assay. Entries here come from immuneACCESS through TCRdb and include only in-frame sequences with V and J called. Some clones fail to appear in such tables; in the studies checked, an unresolved V gene covers under half of the shortfall, and the cause of the remainder is unknown. In all, the sample holds 100,000 or so clones, and about 89% of those were seen once. 4.2% of the sample lies in the top ten. Sequencing used peripheral blood, obtained on day 0 of MenACWY control vaccination. These receptors were obtained from an adult in good health.

CDR3 sequence reads: CASSYNSDEQFF. The CDR3 DNA is TGTGCCAGCAGTTATAATAGCGATGAGCAGTTCTTC. The chain joins TRBV6-5 to TRBJ2-1, with D possibly TRBD2 on 5 matching bases. Deletions cut 3 bases from V and 8 bases from J, with 8 bases between. Looked up from germline, CDR1 is MNHEY and CDR2 is SVGAGI. The CDR3 is 12 amino acids.

The chain couples TRBV3-1 (or the pseudogene TRBV3-2) to TRBJ2-7; TRBD2 might be the D (6 bases). V lost 0 bases and J 5 bases, leaving 29 bases between the germline ends. CDR3 length: 20 amino acids. Germline-derived CDR1 and CDR2 are LGHDT and YNNKEL (reference sequence). CDR3 sequence: CASSQDTPSHGGLGVDEQYF. CDR3 sequence (DNA): TGTGCCAGCAGCCAAGATACCCCTTCCCACGGAGGGCTGGGTGTGGACGAGCAGTACTTC.

The chain uses TRBV5-8 and TRBJ2-7; TRBD1 matches at 10 bases. The CDR3 has 15 residues. Germline values: CDR1 SGHTS, CDR2 YDEGEE. V dropped 1 base and J dropped 1; count of bases not matched to a gene: 2. CDR3 DNA: TGTGCCAGCAGCTTGAGGGGACAGGGGTCCTACGAGCAGTACTTC. This codes for CASSLRGQGSYEQYF.

The chain combines TRBV29-1 with TRBJ2-1; 7 positions match TRBD1. The germline CDR1 and CDR2 sequences are SQVTM and ANQGSEA. V was pared by 5 bases and J by 4 bases, with 2 bases of the junction left unmatched. The CDR3 totals 12 residues. The CDR3 spells CSVRGQYNEQFF. As DNA, the CDR3 is TGCAGCGTTCGGGGACAGTACAATGAGCAGTTCTTC.

The chain combines TRBV6-5 with TRBJ1-1; tentatively, D is TRBD1 (6 bases). The germline V gene encodes CDR1 MNHEY and CDR2 SVGAGI. The germline V and J ends were trimmed by 5 bases and 1 base, with 11 bases remaining between them. The CDR3 is 14 amino acids. CDR3 loop: CASSPLTGNTEAFF. The CDR3 nucleotides are TGTGCCAGCAGTCCCTTGACAGGGAACACTGAAGCTTTCTTT.

The chain joins TRBV6-2 or TRBV6-3 to TRBJ1-2; TRBD1 matches 8 bases. The CDR3 has 15 amino acids. The V segment lost 4 bases and the J segment 1 base; nucleotides outside the gene matches: 5. The germline gives CDR1 MNHEY, CDR2 SVGEGT. CDR3 amino acids: CASSSDRAFNYGYTF. CDR3 coding DNA: TGTGCCAGCAGTTCGGACAGGGCTTTTAACTATGGCTACACCTTC.

This chain joins TRBV5-1 and TRBJ2-1; D is ambiguous. This CDR3 has 12 amino acids. V shed 1 base and J shed 7 bases, with 6 bases lying between them. Germline CDR1 reads SGHRS; CDR2 reads YFSETQ. CDR3 bases: TGCGCCAGCAGCTTGTTTCGTAATGAGCAGTTCTTC. Translated, it gives CASSLFRNEQFF.

This clone was found a few times. This chain links TRBV7-9 with TRBJ1-5; TRBD1 aligns across 7 bases. CDR3 length: 14 residues. With V trimmed by 0 bases and J by 5 bases, 1 base remained unmatched. In germline, CDR1 is SEHNR, CDR2 FQNEAQ (reference sequence). The CDR3 loop reads CASSLAGGHQPQHF. DNA of the CDR3: TGTGCCAGCAGCTTAGCAGGGGGCCATCAGCCCCAGCATTTT. The full variable domain, rest sourced from reference TRBV7-9 and TRBJ1-5, is DTGVSQNPRHKITKRGQNVTFRCDPISEHNRLYWYRQTLGQGPEFLTYFQNEAQLEKSRLLSDRFSAERPKGSFSTLEIQRTEQGDSAMYLCASSLAGGHQPQHFGDGTRLSIL.

This clone was recorded once. The chain recombines TRBV7-9 with TRBJ2-3; the D gene could be TRBD1 or TRBD2 (6 bases each). The V end was cut by 5 bases, the J end by 4 bases, with 16 bases between. Germline-derived CDR1 and CDR2 are SEHNR and FQNEAQ (reference sequence). The CDR3 has 15 amino acids. Written as DNA, the CDR3 is TGTGCCAGCAGCCTTGAGGGGGGCTTGGCAGATACGCAGTATTTT. This gives the protein CASSLEGGLADTQYF.

This clone showed up many times. The chain links TRBV2 to TRBJ2-1; 7 nucleotides line up with TRBD1. In germline, CDR1 is SNHLY, CDR2 FYNNEI. The V gene end was trimmed by 3 bases and the J gene end by 5 bases; junction bases not matched to a gene: 4. CDR3 length: 14 residues. The CDR3 DNA reads TGTGCCAGCAGTGACCGGGACAGAAACAATGAGCAGTTCTTC. Translated: CASSDRDRNNEQFF.

The rearrangement joins TRBV28 to TRBJ1-2; D is unresolved. This CDR3 spans 16 amino acids. The V gene lost 3 bases and the J gene lost 0 bases, with 14 bases spanning the gap. The germline V gene encodes CDR1 MDHEN and CDR2 SYDVKM. CDR3 in DNA: TGTGCCAGCAGTTTGAGAATTAAAGCTTCTAACTATGGCTACACCTTC. It is translated as CASSLRIKASNYGYTF.

CDR3 sequence reads: CASSYAYGGRANEKLFF. The CDR3 region has the DNA TGTGCCAGCAGCTACGCCTACGGGGGGCGGGCTAATGAAAAACTGTTTTTT. The genes are TRBV7-9 and TRBJ1-4; D may be TRBD1 (6 bases). The ends were cut back, 4 bases at V and 3 bases at J, with 18 bases in the middle. From germline, CDR1 is SEHNR and CDR2 FQNEAQ (reference sequence). The CDR3 covers 17 residues.

The V and J genes are TRBV6-4 and TRBJ2-7; either TRBD1 or TRBD2 may fit D (5 bases each). There are 14 residues in the CDR3. The V and J ends lost 5 bases and 0 bases respectively, with 11 bases between them. The V gene's germline CDR1 is MRHNA and CDR2 SNTAGT. The CDR3 spells CASSPGPYSYEQYF. CDR3 nucleotide sequence: TGTGCCAGCAGTCCGGGACCGTACTCCTACGAGCAGTACTTC.

The J gene is TRBJ1-1, the V gene TRBV28; D unclear. Per germline, CDR1 MDHEN and CDR2 SYDVKM. Trimming pared 1 base from V and 4 bases from J, leaving 7 bases between. This CDR3 is built from 13 residues. CDR3 sequence reads: CASSLSSSTEAFF. Here the CDR3 DNA reads TGTGCCAGCAGTTTATCGTCGAGCACTGAAGCTTTCTTT. The entire variable domain, with the rest obtained from reference TRBV28 and TRBJ1-1, is as follows: DVKVTQSSRYLVKRTGEKVFLECVQDMDHENMFWYRQDPGLGLRLIYFSYDVKMKEKGDIPEGYSVSREKKERFSLILESASTNQTSMYLCASSLSSSTEAFFGQGTRLTVV.

The chain combines TRBV4-1 with TRBJ1-3; D ambiguous. V lost 6 bases and J lost 0, with 15 bases in between. CDR3 size: 16 residues. Germline V gene data show CDR1 as MGHRA and CDR2 as YSYEKL. The CDR3 nucleotides are TGCGCCAGCAGACCATCGCTACGAAGCTCTGGAAACACCATATATTTT. The encoded protein is CASRPSLRSSGNTIYF.

This sequence joins TRBV7-9 and TRBJ1-1; weak D call: TRBD1 (5 bases). The V end lost 0 bases, the J end lost 8 bases, and 10 bases lay between the germline ends. Germline loops: CDR1 SEHNR, CDR2 FQNEAQ (reference sequence). The CDR3 consists of 13 residues. CDR3 in amino acids: CASSLARGAEAFF. As DNA, the CDR3 is TGTGCCAGCAGCTTAGCCCGCGGGGCGGAAGCTTTCTTT.

The rearrangement uses TRBV5-8 and TRBJ2-1; D is unresolved. Trimming shortened V by 3 bases and J by 9 bases, and 4 bases separated the two germline ends. Germline-derived CDR1 and CDR2 are SGHTS and YDEGEE. The CDR3 is made up of 10 amino acids. In DNA, the CDR3 is TGTGCCAGCAGCTGGTTTGAGCAGTTCTTC. Protein sequence: CASSWFEQFF. Full variable domain (remainder filled in from reference TRBV5-8 and TRBJ2-1): EAGVTQSPTHLIKTRGQQATLRCSPISGHTSVYWYQQALGLGLQFLLWYDEGEERNRGNFPPRFSGRQFPNYSSELNVNALELEDSALYLCASSWFEQFFGPGTRLTVL.

J is TRBJ2-7 and V is TRBV6-5; the D call may be TRBD1 or TRBD2 (5 bases each). The CDR3 runs to 16 residues. Trimming pared 0 bases from V and 3 bases from J, leaving 15 bases between. Per germline, CDR1 MNHEY and CDR2 SVGAGI. CDR3 loop: CASSYSFWGMNYEQYF. CDR3 sequence (DNA): TGTGCCAGCAGTTACTCGTTTTGGGGGATGAACTACGAGCAGTACTTC.

The chain joins TRBV2 to TRBJ1-4; TRBD1 agrees at 10 bases. Unmatched junction bases numbered 4, after V lost 10 bases and J lost 5 bases. The CDR3 consists of 13 residues. Germline V gene lookup returns CDR1 SNHLY and CDR2 FYNNEI. In nucleotides, the CDR3 is TGTGCCACCGCGGGACAGGGGAATGAAAAACTGTTTTTT. Translation: CATAGQGNEKLFF.

V gene TRBV6-5 combines with J gene TRBJ2-7; 10 nucleotides align to TRBD1. Germline V lookup: CDR1 MNHEY, CDR2 SVGAGI. The CDR3 runs 13 residues. Trimming cost V 8 bases and J 4 bases; bases outside gene matches: 5. The CDR3 DNA reads TGTGCCAGCCGGGACAGGGGAACATACGAGCAGTACTTC. This encodes CASRDRGTYEQYF.

This clone appeared once. This chain joins TRBV7-2 and TRBJ2-3, with D possibly matching TRBD2 (6 bases). Trimming removed 3 bases at V and 6 bases at J, with 19 bases between. CDR3 length: 16 amino acids. Germline V gene lookup returns CDR1 SGHTA and CDR2 FQGNSA. CDR3 DNA: TGTGCCAGCAGCTTTGTGGGACTTTGGGGGGTCGATACGCAGTATTTT. Translating gives CASSFVGLWGVDTQYF.

This clone was seen a single time. This sequence joins TRBV5-1 and TRBJ1-1; 8 bases align to TRBD1. V gave up 4 bases and J gave up 10 bases; unmatched junction bases: 9. CDR1 is SGHRS and CDR2 is YFSETQ in the germline V gene. The CDR3 runs 13 residues. This chain's CDR3 is CASSMEVTGAAFF. The CDR3 DNA is TGCGCCAGCAGCATGGAGGTGACAGGGGCAGCTTTCTTT.

The chain carries TRBV4-1 and TRBJ2-1; D possibly corresponds to TRBD2 (6 bases). CDR1 MGHRA and CDR2 YSYEKL come from the germline V gene. This CDR3 spans 14 amino acids. V was pared by 0 bases and J by 4 bases, with 7 bases between. CDR3: CASSQEDYYNEQFF. In DNA, the CDR3 is TGCGCCAGCAGCCAAGAGGACTATTACAATGAGCAGTTCTTC.

V usage is TRBV3-1 (or the pseudogene TRBV3-2) and J usage is TRBJ2-3, with 7 bases fitting TRBD2. Per germline, CDR1 LGHDT and CDR2 YNNKEL (reference sequence). The CDR3 extends over 16 amino acids. With V trimmed by 5 bases and J by 3 bases, 11 bases remained unmatched. CDR3 loop: CASSTYGGGSTDTQYF. DNA for the CDR3: TGTGCCAGCAGCACCTATGGGGGAGGGAGTACAGATACGCAGTATTTT.

J is TRBJ2-7 and V is TRBV5-4; tentatively, D is TRBD2 (5 bases). V was clipped by 4 bases and J by 2 bases, with 13 bases between them. CDR1 and CDR2 (germline): SGHNT, YYREEE (reference sequence). This CDR3 is built from 14 residues. In nucleotides, the CDR3 is TGTGCCAGCAGCACTAGGTCTCCCACCTACGAGCAGTACTTC. Translation: CASSTRSPTYEQYF.

V is TRBV11-2 and J is TRBJ1-3; unclear D gene. In germline, CDR1 is SGHAT, CDR2 FQNNGV. The length of the CDR3 is 15 residues. V lost 5 bases, J lost 0 bases, and 11 bases lay in between. CDR3 loop: CASSPRTDSGNTIYF. DNA of the CDR3: TGTGCCAGCAGCCCAAGGACGGACTCTGGAAACACCATATATTTT.

The CDR3 DNA reads as TGTGCCAGCAGTTACCTCCAGAGCGGGACAGATGAAAAACTGTTTTTT. This codes for CASSYLQSGTDEKLFF. The chain recombines TRBV6-2 or TRBV6-3 with TRBJ1-4; 7 nucleotides match TRBD1. The CDR3 runs to 16 residues. V lost 2 bases, J lost 6 bases, and 9 bases stayed unmatched. Germline values: CDR1 MNHEY, CDR2 SVGEGT.

This chain joins TRBV6-2 or TRBV6-3 and TRBJ2-1; D remains ambiguous. V was pared by 4 bases and J by 6 bases, with 13 bases between. CDR1 is MNHEY, CDR2 SVGEGT, per germline. This CDR3 is 14 amino acids long. CDR3 amino acids: CASSSLAAINEQFF. The CDR3 nucleotides read TGTGCCAGCAGTTCCCTGGCGGCAATCAATGAGCAGTTCTTC.